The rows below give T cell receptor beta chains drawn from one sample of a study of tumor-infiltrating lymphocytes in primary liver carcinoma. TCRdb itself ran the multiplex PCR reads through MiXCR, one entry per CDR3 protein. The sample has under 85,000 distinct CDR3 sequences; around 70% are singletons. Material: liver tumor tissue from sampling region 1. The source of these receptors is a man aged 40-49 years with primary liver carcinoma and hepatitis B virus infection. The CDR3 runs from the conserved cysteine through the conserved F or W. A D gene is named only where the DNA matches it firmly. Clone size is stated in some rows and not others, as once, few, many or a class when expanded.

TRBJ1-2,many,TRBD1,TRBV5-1,CASSLFGTAYGYTF,TGCGCCAGCAGCTTGTTCGGGACAGCATATGGCTACACCTTC
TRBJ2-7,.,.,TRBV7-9,CASSSTAQDELYF,TGTGCCAGCAGCTCGACAGCTCAGGACGAGCTGTACTTT
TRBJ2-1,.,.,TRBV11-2,CASSLDLARVGEQFF,TGTGCCAGCAGCTTAGACCTAGCGAGAGTGGGTGAGCAGTTCTTC
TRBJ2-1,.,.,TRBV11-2,CASSAERGNEQSF,TGTGCTAGCAGCGCAGAAAGGGGGAATGAGCAGTCCTTC
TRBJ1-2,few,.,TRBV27,CASSLQGSNYGYTF,TGTGCCAGCAGTTTACAGGGGTCTAACTATGGCTACACCTTC
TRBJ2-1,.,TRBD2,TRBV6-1,CAGNVGLAEFDEQFF,TGTGCCGGCAACGTGGGACTAGCGGAATTCGATGAGCAGTTCTTC
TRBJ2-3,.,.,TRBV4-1,CPSSPEDGATDTQYF,TGCCCCAGCAGTCCTGAGGACGGAGCCACAGATACGCAGTATTTT
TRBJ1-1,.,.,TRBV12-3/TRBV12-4,CASSLAQYTEVFF,TGTGCCAGCAGTTTAGCACAGTATACTGAAGTTTTCTTT
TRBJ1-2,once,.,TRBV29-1,CSVDRRGIVYDYTF,TGCAGCGTTGATCGACGGGGGATAGTCTATGACTACACCTTC
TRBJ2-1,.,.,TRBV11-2,CASSPKSEGLYNDQIF,TGTGCCAGCAGCCCCAAGTCTGAAGGCTTGTACAATGACCAGATCTTC
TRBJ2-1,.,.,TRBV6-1,CARWPRRQYNVQFF,TGTGCCCGCTGGCCTCGGCGCCAATACAATGTGCAGTTCTTC
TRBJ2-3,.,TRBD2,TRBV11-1,CANSLGTSTQTGTQYF,TGTGCCAACAGCCTCGGGACTAGCACACAGACAGGTACGCAGTATTTT
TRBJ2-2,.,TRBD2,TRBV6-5,CTDSYAGDGTGELFF,TGTACCGACAGTTACGCGGGAGATGGCACCGGGGAGCTGTTTTTT
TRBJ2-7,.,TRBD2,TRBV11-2,CTSSLVAGGPYEKYF,TGTACCAGCAGCTTAGTGGCGGGAGGGCCGTACGAAAAGTACTTC
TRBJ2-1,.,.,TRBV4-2,CASSQELEGCEQFF,TGTGCCAGCAGCCAAGAACTAGAGGGATGTGAGCAGTTCTTC
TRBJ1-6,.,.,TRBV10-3,CTIMQGFESPLHF,TGTACCATCATGCAGGGGTTCGAATCACCCCTCCACTTC
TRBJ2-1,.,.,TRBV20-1,CSRSGPSYNEQFF,TGCAGTCGGAGCGGGCCCTCCTACAATGAGCAGTTCTTC
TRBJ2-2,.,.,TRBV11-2,CASSGWSVGEPFF,TGTGCCAGCAGCGGGTGGTCAGTCGGGGAGCCGTTTTTT
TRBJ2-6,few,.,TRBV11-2,CASSQFGGANVLTF,TGTGCCAGCAGCCAGTTTGGGGGGGCCAACGTCCTGACTTTC
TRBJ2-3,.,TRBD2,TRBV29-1,CSIVLVSGSTDTQYF,TGCAGCATTGTACTGGTTAGCGGGAGCACAGATACGCAGTATTTT